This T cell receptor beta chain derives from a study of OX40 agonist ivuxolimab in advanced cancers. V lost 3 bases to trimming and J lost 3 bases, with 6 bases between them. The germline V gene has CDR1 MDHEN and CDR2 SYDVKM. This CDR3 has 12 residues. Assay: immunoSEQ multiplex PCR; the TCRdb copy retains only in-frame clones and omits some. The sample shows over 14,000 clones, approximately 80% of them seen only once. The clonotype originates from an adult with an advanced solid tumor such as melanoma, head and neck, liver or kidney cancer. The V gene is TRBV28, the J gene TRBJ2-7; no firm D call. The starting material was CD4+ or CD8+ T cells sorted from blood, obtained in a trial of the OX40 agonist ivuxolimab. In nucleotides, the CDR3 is TGTGCCAGCAGTTTCCGGCTCTACGAGCAGTACTTC. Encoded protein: CASSFRLYEQYF.